A single sample gave rise to the 5 T cell receptor beta chains below, sequenced in a study of response to subunit inactivated influenza vaccine. TCRdb re-called the RT-PCR reads with MiXCR, one entry per CDR3 protein. Among 500,000 to 600,000 distinct CDR3 sequences listed, 16% were seen once. Material: CD4+ T cells sorted from PBMCs, obtained roughly 24 months after vaccination. The receptor set was obtained from a man in his fifties or sixties who received an inactivated influenza vaccine.

In its sample, this clonotype was seen a few times. This chain joins TRBV12-3 or TRBV12-4 and TRBJ1-1, with a weak D call TRBD1 (6 bases). With 8 bases removed from V and 8 bases from J, the gap between germline ends came to 27 bases. This CDR3 contains 16 residues. In DNA, the CDR3 is TGTGCCAGCCTCTTAGGGGTAGGGGGGCCGGTCAGAGAAGCTTTCTTT. Translated: CASLLGVGGPVREAFF.

V gene TRBV20-1 combines with J gene TRBJ2-7; 8 bases map to TRBD1. CDR1 DFQATT and CDR2 SNEGSKA come from the germline V gene (reference sequence). V was pared by 6 bases and J by 3 bases, with 10 bases of the junction left unmatched. The CDR3 consists of 14 residues. CDR3 sequence: CSALKTGEFYEQYF. In DNA form, the CDR3 reads TGCAGTGCGCTAAAGACAGGGGAGTTCTACGAGCAGTACTTC.

This clonotype was found a few times. V gene TRBV2 combines with J gene TRBJ2-7, with unresolved D. The CDR3 has 11 amino acids. Between the trimmed V and J ends, which lost 5 bases and 8 bases, there was a span of 10 bases. Per the germline V gene, CDR1 is SNHLY and CDR2 is FYNNEI. The CDR3 DNA follows: TGTGCCAGCAGTTTCGGTTCTCAGCAGTACTTC. Translating it yields CASSFGSQQYF.

The gene calls are TRBV5-1 and TRBJ2-7, with a weak D call TRBD1 (6 bases). Germline assignment: CDR1 SGHRS and CDR2 YFSETQ. This CDR3 contains 12 residues. The germline V and J ends were trimmed by 4 bases and 9 bases, with 14 bases remaining between them. CDR3 loop: CASSVDSVGQYF. Here the CDR3 DNA reads TGCGCCAGCAGCGTGGACAGTGTGGGGCAGTACTTC.

This clonotype was picked up a small number of times. The chain's CDR3 is CASSLRTDPNYEQYF. Written as DNA, the CDR3 is TGTGCCAGCAGCCTAAGGACGGATCCCAACTACGAGCAGTACTTC. The rearrangement joins TRBV9 to TRBJ2-7; D is undetermined. CDR3 size: 15 residues. V was cut by 4 bases and J by 3 bases, with 17 bases left in between. CDR1 is SGDLS, CDR2 YYNGEE, per germline.